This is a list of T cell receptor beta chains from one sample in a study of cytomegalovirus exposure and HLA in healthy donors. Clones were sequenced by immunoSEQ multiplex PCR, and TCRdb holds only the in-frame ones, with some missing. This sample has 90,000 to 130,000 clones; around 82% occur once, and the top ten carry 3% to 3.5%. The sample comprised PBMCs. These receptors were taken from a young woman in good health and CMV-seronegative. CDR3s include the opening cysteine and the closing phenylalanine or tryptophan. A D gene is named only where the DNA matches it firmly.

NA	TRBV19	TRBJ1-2	TGTGCCAGTAGTCCCGGGACTGCTATGGAGTATGGCTACACCTTC	CASSPGTAMEYGYTF
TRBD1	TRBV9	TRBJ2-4	TGTGCCAGCAGCGTAGGGCAGGGGGTGGACATTCAGTACTTC	CASSVGQGVDIQYF
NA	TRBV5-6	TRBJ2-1	TGTGCCAGCAGCTTGGGACAGAAATCCTACAATGAGCAGTTCTTC	CASSLGQKSYNEQFF
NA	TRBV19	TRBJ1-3	TGTGCCAGTAGTGTATCGGGAAACACCATATATTTT	CASSVSGNTIYF
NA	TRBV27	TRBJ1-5	TGTGCCAGCAGCTACAGTAGCAATCAGCCCCAGCATTTT	CASSYSSNQPQHF
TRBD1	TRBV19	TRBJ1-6	TGTGCCAGTAGGGCGGACAGGGTGAGGCCACCCCTCCACTTT	CASRADRVRPPLHF
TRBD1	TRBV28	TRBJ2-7	TGTGCCAGCAGTTTCGGGACAGATAGCTCCTACGAGCAGTACTTC	CASSFGTDSSYEQYF
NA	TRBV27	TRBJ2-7	TGTGCCAGCAGTCCCCTCGGTTTCTACGAGCAGTACTTC	CASSPLGFYEQYF
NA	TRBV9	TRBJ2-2	TGTGCCAGCAGCGCCAGTCCGGGGGAGCTGTTTTTT	CASSASPGELFF
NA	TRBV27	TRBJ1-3	TGTGCCAGCGCAGGGGTAGGAGGAAACACCATATATTTT	CASAGVGGNTIYF
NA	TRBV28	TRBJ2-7	TGTGCCAGCGTCCGAGGGGGAAACTCCTACGAGCAGTACTTC	CASVRGGNSYEQYF
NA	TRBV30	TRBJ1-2	TGTGCCTGGAGTCCCGGGGGGAACTATGGCTACACCTTC	CAWSPGGNYGYTF